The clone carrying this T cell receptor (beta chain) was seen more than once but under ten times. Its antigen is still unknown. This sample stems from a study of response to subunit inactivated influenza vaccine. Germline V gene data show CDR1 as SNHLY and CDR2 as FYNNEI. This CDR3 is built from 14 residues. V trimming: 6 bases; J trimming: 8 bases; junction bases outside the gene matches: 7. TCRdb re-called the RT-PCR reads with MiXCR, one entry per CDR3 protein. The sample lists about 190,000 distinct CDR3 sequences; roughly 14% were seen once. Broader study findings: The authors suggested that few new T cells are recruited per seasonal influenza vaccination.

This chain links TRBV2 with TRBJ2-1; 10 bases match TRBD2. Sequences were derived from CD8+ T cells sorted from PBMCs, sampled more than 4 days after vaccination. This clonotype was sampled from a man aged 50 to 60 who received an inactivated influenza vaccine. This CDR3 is CASRLAGGRDEQFF. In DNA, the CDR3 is TGTGCCAGCAGGTTAGCGGGGGGCCGGGATGAGCAGTTCTTC.